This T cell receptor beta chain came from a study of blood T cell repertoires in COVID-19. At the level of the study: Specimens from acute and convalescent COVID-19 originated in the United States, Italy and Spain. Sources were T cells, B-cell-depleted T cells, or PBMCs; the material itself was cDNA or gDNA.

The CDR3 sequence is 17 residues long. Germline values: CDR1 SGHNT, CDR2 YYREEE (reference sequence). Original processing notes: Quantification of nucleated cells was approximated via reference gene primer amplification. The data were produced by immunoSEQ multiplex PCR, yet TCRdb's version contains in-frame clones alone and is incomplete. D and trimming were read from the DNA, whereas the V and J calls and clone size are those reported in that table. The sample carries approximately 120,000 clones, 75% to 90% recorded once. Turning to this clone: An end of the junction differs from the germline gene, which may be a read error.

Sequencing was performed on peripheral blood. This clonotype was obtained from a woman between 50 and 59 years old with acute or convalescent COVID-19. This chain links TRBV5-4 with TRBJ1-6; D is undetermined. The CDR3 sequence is CASSLANLGSRNLPLHF. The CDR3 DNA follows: TGTGCCAGCAGCTTGGCCAATTTGGGCAGCCGAAATTTACCCCTCCACTTT.